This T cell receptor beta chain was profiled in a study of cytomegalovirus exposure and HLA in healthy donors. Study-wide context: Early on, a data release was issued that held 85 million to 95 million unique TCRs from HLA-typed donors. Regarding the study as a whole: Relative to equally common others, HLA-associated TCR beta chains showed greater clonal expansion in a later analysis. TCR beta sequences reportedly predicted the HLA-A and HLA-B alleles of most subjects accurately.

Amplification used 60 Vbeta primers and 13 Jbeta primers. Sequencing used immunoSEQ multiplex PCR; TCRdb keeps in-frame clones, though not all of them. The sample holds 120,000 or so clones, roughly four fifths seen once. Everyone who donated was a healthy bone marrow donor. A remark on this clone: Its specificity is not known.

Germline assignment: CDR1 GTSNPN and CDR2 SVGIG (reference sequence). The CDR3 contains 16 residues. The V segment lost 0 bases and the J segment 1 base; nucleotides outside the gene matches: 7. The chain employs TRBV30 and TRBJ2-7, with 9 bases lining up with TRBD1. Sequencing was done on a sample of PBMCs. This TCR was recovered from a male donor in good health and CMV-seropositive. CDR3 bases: TGTGCCTGGAGTGTACAGGGGGCAGGGAGGTCCTACGAGCAGTACTTC. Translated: CAWSVQGAGRSYEQYF.